This TCR beta chain was recorded in a study of regulatory T cells in long-lasting Graves disease. About the research overall: Graves' patients with a new diagnosis had received antithyroid drugs under 3 months.

V was cut by 3 bases and J by 2 bases, with 14 bases left in between. Per the germline V gene, CDR1 is SNHLY and CDR2 is FYNNEI. CDR3 length: 16 residues. Arm-PCR with iRepertoire HTBI primers amplified the CDR3 regions for these TCR beta libraries. TCRdb itself ran the multiplex PCR reads through MiXCR, one entry per CDR3 protein. Here the sample spans hundreds of thousands of distinct CDR3 sequences, 16% being singletons. This clonotype was seen ten or more times. Its antigen is unidentified. Study-level points and caveats: Persistent Graves' patients showed reduced TCR diversity versus newly diagnosed patients.

Time point indicated: newly diagnosed GD, antithyroid drugs for less than 3 months. There was RNA extracted from PBMCs, and the TCR library was made from it. This sample was shared with a second study, whose subject was T cells in Graves' hyperthyroidism and ophthalmopathy. That study reports: The primer set for the first-round RT-PCR of the TCR CDR3 was HTBI.

This clonotype was sampled from a man aged 35 to 55 with Graves disease. The rearrangement uses TRBV2 and TRBJ1-5, with a tentative D call TRBD1 (6 bases). Material: peripheral blood mononuclear cells (PBMCs), obtained at new diagnosis, from a patient treated with antithyroid drugs. The CDR3 protein is CASSDPQGVGNQPQHF. Here the CDR3 DNA reads TGTGCCAGCAGTGACCCACAGGGTGTAGGCAATCAGCCCCAGCATTTT.